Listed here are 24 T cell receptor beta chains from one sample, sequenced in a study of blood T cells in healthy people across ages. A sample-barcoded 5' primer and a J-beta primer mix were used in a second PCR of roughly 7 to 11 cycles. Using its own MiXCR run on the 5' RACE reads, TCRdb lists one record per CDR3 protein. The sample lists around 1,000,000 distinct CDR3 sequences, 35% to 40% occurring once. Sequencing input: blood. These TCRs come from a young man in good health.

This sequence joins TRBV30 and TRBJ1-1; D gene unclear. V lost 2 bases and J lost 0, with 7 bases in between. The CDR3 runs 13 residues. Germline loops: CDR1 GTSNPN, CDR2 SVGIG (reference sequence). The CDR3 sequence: CAWSMEVNTEAFF. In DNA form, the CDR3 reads TGTGCCTGGAGTATGGAGGTGAACACTGAAGCTTTCTTT.

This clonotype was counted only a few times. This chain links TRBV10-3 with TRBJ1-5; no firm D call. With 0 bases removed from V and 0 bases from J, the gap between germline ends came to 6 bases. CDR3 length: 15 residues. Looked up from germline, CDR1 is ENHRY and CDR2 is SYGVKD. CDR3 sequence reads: CAISESTNSNQPQHF. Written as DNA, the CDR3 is TGTGCCATCAGTGAGTCAACGAATAGCAATCAGCCCCAGCATTTT.

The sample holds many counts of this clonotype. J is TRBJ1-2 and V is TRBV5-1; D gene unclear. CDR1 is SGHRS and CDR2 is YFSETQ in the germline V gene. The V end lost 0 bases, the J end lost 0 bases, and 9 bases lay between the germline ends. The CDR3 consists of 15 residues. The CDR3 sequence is CASSLGMLANYGYTF. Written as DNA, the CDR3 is TGCGCCAGCAGCTTGGGCATGTTGGCTAACTATGGCTACACCTTC.

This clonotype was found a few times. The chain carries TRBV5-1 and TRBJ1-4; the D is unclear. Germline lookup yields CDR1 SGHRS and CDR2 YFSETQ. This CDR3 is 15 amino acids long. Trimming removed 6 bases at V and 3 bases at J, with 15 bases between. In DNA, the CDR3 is TGCGCCAGCACCGGTTATGGGCAGTCTAATGAAAAACTGTTTTTT. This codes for CASTGYGQSNEKLFF.

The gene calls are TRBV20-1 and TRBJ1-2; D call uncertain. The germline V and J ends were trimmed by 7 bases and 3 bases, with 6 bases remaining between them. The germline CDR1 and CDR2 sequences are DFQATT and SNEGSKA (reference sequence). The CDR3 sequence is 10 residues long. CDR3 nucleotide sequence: TGCAGTGTTTTGGACTATGGCTACACCTTC. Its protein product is CSVLDYGYTF.

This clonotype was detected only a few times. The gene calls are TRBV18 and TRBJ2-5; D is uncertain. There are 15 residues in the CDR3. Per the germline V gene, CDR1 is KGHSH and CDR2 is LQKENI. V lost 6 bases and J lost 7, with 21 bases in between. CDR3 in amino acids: CASSRSVHPIRTQYF. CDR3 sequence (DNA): TGTGCCAGCTCTCGATCGGTCCACCCCATCCGGACCCAGTACTTC.

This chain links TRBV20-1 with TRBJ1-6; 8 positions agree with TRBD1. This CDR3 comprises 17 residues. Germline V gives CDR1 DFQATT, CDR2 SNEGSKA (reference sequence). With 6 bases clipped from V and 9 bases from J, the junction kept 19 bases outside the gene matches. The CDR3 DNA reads TGCAGTGCCCCATTTAAAGACAGGGGCTCTTGGGGTTCACCCCTCCACTTT. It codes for CSAPFKDRGSWGSPLHF.

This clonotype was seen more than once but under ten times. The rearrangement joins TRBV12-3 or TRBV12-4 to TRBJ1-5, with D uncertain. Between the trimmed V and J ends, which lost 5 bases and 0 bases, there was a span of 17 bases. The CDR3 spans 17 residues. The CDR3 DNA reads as TGTGCCAGCAGTCTGGGTTTAGTAATCTATAGCAATCAGCCCCAGCATTTT. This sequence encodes CASSLGLVIYSNQPQHF.

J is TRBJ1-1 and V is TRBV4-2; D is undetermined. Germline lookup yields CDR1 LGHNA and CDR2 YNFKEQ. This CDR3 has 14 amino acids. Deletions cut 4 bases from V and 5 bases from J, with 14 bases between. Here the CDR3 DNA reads TGTGCCAGCAGCCCGAGGCCCCTGGGGACTGAAGCTTTCTTT. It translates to CASSPRPLGTEAFF.

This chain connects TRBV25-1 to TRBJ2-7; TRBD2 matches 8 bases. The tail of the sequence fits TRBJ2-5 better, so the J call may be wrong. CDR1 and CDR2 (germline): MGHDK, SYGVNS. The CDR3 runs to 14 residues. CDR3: CASRGAGGEETQYF. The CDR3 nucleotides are TGTGCCAGCCGGGGGGCGGGGGGAGAGGAGACCCAGTACTTC.

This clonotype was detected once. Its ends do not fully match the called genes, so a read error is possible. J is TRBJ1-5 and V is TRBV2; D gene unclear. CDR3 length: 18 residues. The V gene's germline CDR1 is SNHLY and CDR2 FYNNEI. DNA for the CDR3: TGTGCCAGCAGTGACGATATGCAATCCCATTATAGCAATCAGCCTCAGCATTTT. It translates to CASSDDMQSHYSNQPQHF.

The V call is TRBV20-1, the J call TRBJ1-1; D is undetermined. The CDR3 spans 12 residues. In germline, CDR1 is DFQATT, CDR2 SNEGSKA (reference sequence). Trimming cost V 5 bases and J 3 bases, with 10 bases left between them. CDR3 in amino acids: CSASPDDTEAFF. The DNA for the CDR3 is TGCAGTGCTTCTCCTGATGACACTGAAGCTTTCTTT.

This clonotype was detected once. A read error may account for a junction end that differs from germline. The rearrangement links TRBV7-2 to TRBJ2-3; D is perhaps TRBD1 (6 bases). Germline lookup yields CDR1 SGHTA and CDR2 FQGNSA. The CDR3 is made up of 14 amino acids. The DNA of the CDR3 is TGTGCCAGCAGCTTTATACAGGGCACAGGTACGCAGTATTTT. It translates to CASSFIQGTGTQYF.

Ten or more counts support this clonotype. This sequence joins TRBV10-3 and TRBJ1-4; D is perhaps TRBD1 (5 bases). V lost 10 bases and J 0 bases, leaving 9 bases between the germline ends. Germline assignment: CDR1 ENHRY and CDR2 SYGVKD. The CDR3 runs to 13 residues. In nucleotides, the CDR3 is TGTGCCACCATGGGGGCAACTAATGAAAAACTGTTTTTT. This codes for CATMGATNEKLFF.

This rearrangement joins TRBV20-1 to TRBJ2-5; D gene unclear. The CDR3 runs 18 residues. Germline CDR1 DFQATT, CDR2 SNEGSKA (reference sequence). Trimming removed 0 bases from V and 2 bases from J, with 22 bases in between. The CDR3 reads CSARDYRTDLGLQETQYF. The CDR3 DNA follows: TGCAGTGCTAGAGATTATCGGACCGACCTAGGATTACAAGAGACCCAGTACTTC.

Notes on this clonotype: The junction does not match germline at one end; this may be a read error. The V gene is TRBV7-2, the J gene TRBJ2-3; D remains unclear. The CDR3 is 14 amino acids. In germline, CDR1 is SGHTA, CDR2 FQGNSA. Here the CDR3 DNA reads TGTGCCAGCAGGCAAAAGACGGCCTCTGATATGCAGTATTTT. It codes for CASRQKTASDMQYF.

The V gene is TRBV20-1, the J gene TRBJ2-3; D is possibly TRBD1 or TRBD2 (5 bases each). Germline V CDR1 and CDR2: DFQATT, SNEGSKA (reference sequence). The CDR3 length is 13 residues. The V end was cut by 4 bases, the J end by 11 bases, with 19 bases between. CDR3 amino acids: CSATRDPEEVQYF. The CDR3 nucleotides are TGCAGTGCTACGAGGGACCCCGAGGAGGTGCAGTATTTT.

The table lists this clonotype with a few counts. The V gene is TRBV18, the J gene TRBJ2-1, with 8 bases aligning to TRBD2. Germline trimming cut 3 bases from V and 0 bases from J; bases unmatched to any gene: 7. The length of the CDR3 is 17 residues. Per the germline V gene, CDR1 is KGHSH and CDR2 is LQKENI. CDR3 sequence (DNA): TGTGCCAGCTCACCGGGTCCGGGGGGGGCCTCCTACAATGAGCAGTTCTTC. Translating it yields CASSPGPGGASYNEQFF.

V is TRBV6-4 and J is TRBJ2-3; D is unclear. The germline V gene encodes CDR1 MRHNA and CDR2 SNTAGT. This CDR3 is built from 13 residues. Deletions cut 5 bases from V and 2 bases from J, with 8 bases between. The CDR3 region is CASSSVPTDTQYF. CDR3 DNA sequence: TGTGCCAGCAGTTCGGTCCCCACAGATACGCAGTATTTT.

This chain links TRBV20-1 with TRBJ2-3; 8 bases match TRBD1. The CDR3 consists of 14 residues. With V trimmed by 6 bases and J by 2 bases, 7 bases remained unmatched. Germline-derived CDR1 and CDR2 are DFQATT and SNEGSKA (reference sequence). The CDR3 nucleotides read TGCAGTGCCCGAAGCAGGGGGCCCACAGATACGCAGTATTTT. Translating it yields CSARSRGPTDTQYF.

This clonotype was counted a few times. CDR3 sequence (DNA): TGCGCCAGCAGCCCCGGGGCCCCGAATGAGCAGTTCTTC. Residues: CASSPGAPNEQFF. The chain is built from TRBV5-1 and TRBJ2-1; D may be TRBD1 or TRBD2 (5 bases each). Germline CDR1 and CDR2: SGHRS and YFSETQ. CDR3 size: 13 residues. V lost 4 bases, J lost 7 bases, and 12 bases lay in between.

The CDR3 DNA follows: TGTGCCAGCAGCCTCACAGGGCGCTCCTACAATGAGCAGTTCTTC. It specifies CASSLTGRSYNEQFF. The rearrangement uses TRBV7-2 and TRBJ2-1; D is possibly TRBD1 (6 bases). Germline CDR1 and CDR2: SGHTA and FQGNSA. V was clipped by 5 bases and J by 0 bases, with 11 bases between them. This CDR3 spans 15 amino acids.

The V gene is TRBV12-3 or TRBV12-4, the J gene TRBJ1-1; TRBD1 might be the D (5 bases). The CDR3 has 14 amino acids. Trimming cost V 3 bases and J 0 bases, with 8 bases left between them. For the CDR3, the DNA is TGTGCCAGCAGTTTGGACACCCTGAACACTGAAGCTTTCTTT. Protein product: CASSLDTLNTEAFF.

In nucleotides, the CDR3 is TGTGCCAGCAATTTGCGTAGCGGGGGGGCGGTTGAGCAGTTCTTC. Amino acid sequence: CASNLRSGGAVEQFF. The rearrangement links TRBV2 to TRBJ2-1; 11 nucleotides line up with TRBD2. V was pared by 7 bases and J by 9 bases, with 11 bases of the junction left unmatched. CDR3 length equals 15 residues. Germline loops: CDR1 SNHLY, CDR2 FYNNEI.